This T cell receptor (beta chain) was captured by sequencing in a study of blood T cell repertoires in COVID-19. This clone was recorded a few times. Sequencing used immunoSEQ multiplex PCR; TCRdb keeps in-frame clones, though not all of them. The table lists 200,000 or so clones, around 85% of them singletons. This CDR3 spans 14 amino acids. Looked up from germline, CDR1 is LNHDA and CDR2 is SQIVND (reference sequence). V lost 3 bases and J lost 8, with 13 bases in between. This receptor was obtained from a woman in her 70s with acute or convalescent COVID-19. Sequencing used peripheral blood. The chain links TRBV19 to TRBJ1-4; D ambiguous. The CDR3: CASSISGLEEKLFF. In DNA, the CDR3 is TGTGCCAGTAGTATCTCGGGGTTAGAGGAAAAACTGTTTTTT. Drawing the rest from reference TRBV19 and TRBJ1-4, the complete variable domain is DGGITQSPKYLFRKEGQNVTLSCEQNLNHDAMYWYRQDPGQGLRLIYYSQIVNDFQKGDIAEGYSVSREKKESFPLTVTSAQKNPTAFYLCASSISGLEEKLFFGSGTQLSVL.